The 23 T cell receptor beta chains presented below share a single source sample, sequenced in a study of graft-versus-host responses after intestinal transplantation. Produced via immunoSEQ multiplex PCR; TCRdb's table is partial and in-frame only. The sample lists some 95,000 clones; about 91% were seen once. The antigens for these receptors are not known. This specimen consisted of unstimulated CD8+ T cells sorted from spleen or lymph node cells, obtained before intestinal transplant. The receptor source for this set is a human donor who received an intestinal transplant.

The V call is TRBV6-5, the J call TRBJ2-1; 8 bases line up with TRBD2. The CDR3 runs 16 residues. After removal of 2 bases from V and 2 bases from J, the junction contained 5 bases not matched to a gene. Germline values: CDR1 MNHEY, CDR2 SVGAGI. The CDR3 nucleotides read TGTGCCAGCAGTTACGTCGGGAGGGGGGCCTACAATGAGCAGTTCTTC. Translating gives CASSYVGRGAYNEQFF.

This chain connects TRBV15 to TRBJ1-2, with TRBD1 matching over 7 bases. Germline values: CDR1 LNHNV, CDR2 YYDKDF (reference sequence). Trimming at V came to 1 base and at J to 6 bases, leaving 11 bases not matched to a gene. The CDR3 has 16 amino acids. CDR3: CATSRGTTGESNGYTF. CDR3 in DNA: TGTGCCACCAGCAGAGGTACAACAGGGGAATCTAATGGCTACACCTTC.

The chain recombines TRBV15 with TRBJ2-5; 7 positions agree with TRBD1. There are 14 residues in the CDR3. Trimming took 4 bases from V and 4 from J; bases not matched to a gene: 6. The germline CDR1 and CDR2 sequences are LNHNV and YYDKDF (reference sequence). This CDR3 is CATSTPNRGETQYF. The DNA for the CDR3 is TGTGCCACCAGCACTCCGAACAGGGGAGAGACCCAGTACTTC.

The chain links TRBV4-1 to TRBJ2-1, with TRBD2 matching over 10 bases. The V gene end was trimmed by 0 bases and the J gene end by 7 bases; junction bases not matched to a gene: 6. The CDR3 consists of 16 residues. In germline, CDR1 is MGHRA, CDR2 YSYEKL. This CDR3 reads CASSQEGQREGNEQFF. For the CDR3, the DNA is TGCGCCAGCAGCCAAGAGGGTCAGCGGGAGGGGAATGAGCAGTTCTTC.

This chain uses TRBV19 with TRBJ2-5; D unresolved. The end of the DNA aligns better with TRBJ2-7, so the J call may be wrong. CDR1 and CDR2 (germline): LNHDA, SQIVND (reference sequence). CDR3 size: 13 residues. CDR3 nucleotide sequence: TGTGCCAGTAGTATGCAGGCCACCTACGAGCAGTACTTC. Translated: CASSMQATYEQYF.

The chain joins TRBV7-2 to TRBJ2-7; TRBD2 aligns across 8 bases. CDR1 and CDR2 (germline): SGHTA, FQGNSA. CDR3 size: 12 residues. With V trimmed by 5 bases and J by 5 bases, 2 bases remained unmatched. This chain's CDR3 is CASSGSGDEQYF. CDR3 nucleotides: TGTGCCAGCAGCGGTAGCGGGGACGAGCAGTACTTC.

The chain joins TRBV4-3 to TRBJ1-2, with 7 bases that match TRBD1. This CDR3 has 15 residues. With V trimmed by 2 bases and J by 2 bases, 5 bases remained unmatched. Germline loops: CDR1 LGHNA, CDR2 YSLEER. The DNA for the CDR3 is TGCGCCAGCAGCCAACGAGCCAGGGGGAACTATGGCTACACCTTC. Protein: CASSQRARGNYGYTF.

The rearrangement links TRBV19 to TRBJ1-2; no clear D. Trimming removed 3 bases at V and 3 bases at J, with 11 bases between. CDR1 is LNHDA, CDR2 SQIVND, per germline (reference sequence). The CDR3 has 14 residues. Here the CDR3 reads CASSMRVGDYGYTF. In DNA, the CDR3 is TGTGCCAGTAGTATGAGGGTAGGCGACTATGGCTACACCTTC.

The chain's CDR3 is CSVEAGTVLKETQYF. CDR3 nucleotides: TGCAGCGTTGAAGCCGGGACAGTCTTAAAAGAGACCCAGTACTTC. The V gene is TRBV29-1, the J gene TRBJ2-5; 7 nucleotides align to TRBD1. J was trimmed by 3 bases and V by 1 base; bases with no gene match: 8. The CDR3 runs 15 residues. Per germline, CDR1 SQVTM and CDR2 ANQGSEA.

The chain recombines TRBV7-9 with TRBJ2-5, with D possibly matching TRBD1 (5 bases). This CDR3 is built from 15 residues. The germline V gene encodes CDR1 SEHNR and CDR2 FQNEAQ (reference sequence). V lost 0 bases to trimming and J lost 4 bases, with 12 bases between them. The CDR3 loop reads CASSLAGPLGETQYF. DNA of the CDR3: TGTGCCAGCAGCTTAGCGGGGCCTCTGGGAGAGACCCAGTACTTC.

The V call is TRBV4-1, the J call TRBJ2-3; D gene ambiguous. This CDR3 contains 13 residues. Trimming took off 1 base at V and 6 bases at J, with 8 bases between the two ends. CDR1 and CDR2 from the germline V gene are MGHRA and YSYEKL. CDR3 in DNA: TGCGCCAGCAGCCAAGTCCCTTTGGATACGCAGTATTTT. Its protein product is CASSQVPLDTQYF.

The chain has TRBV14 and TRBJ2-1; D might be TRBD1 (6 bases). Trimming took 3 bases from V and 1 from J, leaving 16 bases between them. CDR3 length: 17 residues. The germline CDR1 and CDR2 sequences are SGHDN and FVKESK. CDR3 nucleotides: TGTGCCAGCAGCCATATGAGGGGGAGTTGGTCCTACAATGAGCAGTTCTTC. Amino acid sequence: CASSHMRGSWSYNEQFF.

The chain is built from TRBV27 and TRBJ2-1; D unclear. Between the trimmed V and J ends, which lost 3 bases and 0 bases, there was a span of 6 bases. Germline-derived CDR1 and CDR2 are MNHEY and SMNVEV (reference sequence). CDR3 length: 14 amino acids. The DNA of the CDR3 is TGTGCCAGCAGTTTCTTGAGCTCCTACAATGAGCAGTTCTTC. This translates into CASSFLSSYNEQFF.

The chain employs TRBV9 and TRBJ2-7; perhaps TRBD2 as D (5 bases). This CDR3 contains 13 residues. Germline CDR1 is SGDLS and CDR2 is YYNGEE. Trimming removed 0 bases at V and 1 base at J, with 5 bases between. CDR3 sequence reads: CASSVAGSYEQYF. CDR3 coding DNA: TGTGCCAGCAGCGTAGCGGGGTCCTACGAGCAGTACTTC.

J is TRBJ1-1 and V is TRBV7-3, with 11 bases fitting TRBD1. The CDR3 contains 15 residues. V trimming: 6 bases; J trimming: 4 bases; junction bases outside the gene matches: 7. The V gene's germline CDR1 is SGHTA and CDR2 FQGTGA. DNA for the CDR3: TGTGCCAGCAGGTGGGGACAGGGGGGGAGCACTGAAGCTTTCTTT. Its translation: CASRWGQGGSTEAFF. Combining the CDR3 with reference TRBV7-3 and TRBJ1-1 gives the whole variable domain GAGVSQTPSNKVTEKGKYVELRCDPISGHTALYWYRQSLGQGPEFLIYFQGTGAADDSGLPNDRFFAVRPEGSVSTLKIQRTERGDSAVYLCASRWGQGGSTEAFFGQGTRLTVV.

DNA of the CDR3: TGCGCCAGCAGCCAAGATTTTACAAATAGACTCACAGATACGCAGTATTTT. Translated, it gives CASSQDFTNRLTDTQYF. The chain joins TRBV4-1 to TRBJ2-3; D is undetermined. The CDR3 totals 17 residues. V was pared by 0 bases and J by 2 bases, with 15 bases between. Germline V lookup: CDR1 MGHRA, CDR2 YSYEKL.

CDR3 protein: CASSLASGDSNQPQHF. CDR3 DNA sequence: TGTGCCAGCAGCTTAGCGAGCGGGGACTCCAATCAGCCCCAGCATTTT. The J gene is TRBJ1-5, the V gene TRBV7-6, with a tentative D call TRBD1 (5 bases). Germline V gene data show CDR1 as SGHVS and CDR2 as FNYEAQ. The CDR3 consists of 16 residues. V was clipped by 0 bases and J by 3 bases, with 12 bases between them.

The chain is built from TRBV7-9 and TRBJ1-2; TRBD1 matches 7 bases. Germline-derived CDR1 and CDR2 are SEHNR and FQNEAQ (reference sequence). After removal of 1 base from V and 0 bases from J, the junction contained 5 bases not matched to a gene. This CDR3 has 16 residues. CDR3 nucleotide sequence: TGTGCCAGCAGCTTAGGGTGGGACAGCACTAACTATGGCTACACCTTC. The encoded protein is CASSLGWDSTNYGYTF.

A single count supports this clone. The gene calls are TRBV6-1 and TRBJ2-7; 7 positions match TRBD2. The CDR3 has 15 residues. From germline, CDR1 is MNHNS and CDR2 SASEGT. V shed 3 bases, J shed 3 bases, and the junction held 8 bases outside the gene matches. This CDR3 is CASSDGLADFYEQYF. The DNA of the CDR3 is TGTGCCAGCAGTGATGGGCTAGCGGACTTCTACGAGCAGTACTTC.

This clone was picked up a small number of times. DNA for the CDR3: TGTGCCAGCAGCTTTCCAGCGGGGGAGCAGTACTTC. It encodes CASSFPAGEQYF. The chain carries TRBV7-9 and TRBJ2-7; 7 bases are shared with TRBD2. The CDR3 runs to 12 residues. Germline assignment: CDR1 SEHNR and CDR2 FQNEAQ (reference sequence). Germline trimming cut 3 bases from V and 7 bases from J; bases unmatched to any gene: 3. Combining the CDR3 with reference TRBV7-9 and TRBJ2-7 gives the whole variable domain DTGVSQNPRHKITKRGQNVTFRCDPISEHNRLYWYRQTLGQGPEFLTYFQNEAQLEKSRLLSDRFSAERPKGSFSTLEIQRTEQGDSAMYLCASSFPAGEQYFGPGTRLTVT.

DNA of the CDR3: TGCGCCAGCAGCGCGATTGGAGATACGCAGTATTTT. It is translated as CASSAIGDTQYF. The genes are TRBV10-1 and TRBJ2-3; no firm D call. Germline V gene lookup returns CDR1 WNHNN and CDR2 SYGVQD (reference sequence). Trimming left V 6 bases short and J 5 bases short, with 9 bases between. CDR3 length equals 12 residues.

The chain uses TRBV4-2 and TRBJ2-7; 8 positions match TRBD1. Trimming at V came to 5 bases and at J to 5 bases, leaving 8 bases not matched to a gene. This CDR3 contains 14 residues. Looked up from germline, CDR1 is LGHNA and CDR2 is YNFKEQ. CDR3 in amino acids: CASSDDRGFDEQYF. The CDR3 coding sequence is TGTGCCAGCAGCGACGACAGGGGTTTCGACGAGCAGTACTTC.

CDR3 DNA sequence: TGTGCCTGGAGGCCGGGACACCACACAGATACGCAGTATTTT. Residues: CAWRPGHHTDTQYF. The V and J genes are TRBV30 and TRBJ2-3, with a possible D match to TRBD1 (6 bases). Deletions cut 3 bases from V and 2 bases from J, with 12 bases between. The CDR3 has 14 residues. From germline, CDR1 is GTSNPN and CDR2 SVGIG (reference sequence).